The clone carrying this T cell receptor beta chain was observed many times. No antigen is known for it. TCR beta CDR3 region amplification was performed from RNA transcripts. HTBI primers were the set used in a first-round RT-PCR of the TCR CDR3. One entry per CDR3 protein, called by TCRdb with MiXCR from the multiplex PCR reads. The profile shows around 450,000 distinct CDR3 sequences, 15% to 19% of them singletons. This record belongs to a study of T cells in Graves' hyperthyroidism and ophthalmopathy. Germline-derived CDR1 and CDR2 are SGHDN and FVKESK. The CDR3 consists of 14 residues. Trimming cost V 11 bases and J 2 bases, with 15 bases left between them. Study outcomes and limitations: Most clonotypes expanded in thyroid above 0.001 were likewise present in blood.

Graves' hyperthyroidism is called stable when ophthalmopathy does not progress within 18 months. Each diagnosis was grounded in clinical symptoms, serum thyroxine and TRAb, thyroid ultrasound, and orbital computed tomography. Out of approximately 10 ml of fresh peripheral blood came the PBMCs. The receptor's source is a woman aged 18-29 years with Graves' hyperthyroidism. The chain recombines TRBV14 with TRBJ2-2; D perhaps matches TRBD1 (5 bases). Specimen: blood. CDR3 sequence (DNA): TGTGCCGACAGACCAGGAGCAAACACCGGGGAGCTGTTTTTT. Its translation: CADRPGANTGELFF.